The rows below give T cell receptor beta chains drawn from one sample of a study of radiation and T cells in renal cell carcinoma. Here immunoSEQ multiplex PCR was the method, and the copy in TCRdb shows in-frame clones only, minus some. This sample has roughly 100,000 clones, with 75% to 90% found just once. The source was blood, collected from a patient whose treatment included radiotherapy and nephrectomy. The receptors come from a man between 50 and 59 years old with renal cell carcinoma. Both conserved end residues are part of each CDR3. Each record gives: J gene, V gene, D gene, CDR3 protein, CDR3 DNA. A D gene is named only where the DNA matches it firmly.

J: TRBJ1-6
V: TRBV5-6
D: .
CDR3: CASSSQPNSPLHF
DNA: TGTGCCAGCAGCTCCCAGCCTAATTCACCCCTCCACTTT

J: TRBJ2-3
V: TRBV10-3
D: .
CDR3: CAISAGSGTDTQYF
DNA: TGTGCCATCAGTGCGGGGTCGGGCACAGATACGCAGTATTTT

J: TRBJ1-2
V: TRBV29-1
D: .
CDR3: CSAGQSGASGYTF
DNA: TGCAGCGCCGGACAGAGCGGGGCTTCTGGCTACACCTTC

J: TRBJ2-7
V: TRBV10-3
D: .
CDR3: CAISARGGFQNYEQYF
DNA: TGTGCCATCAGTGCCCGAGGCGGGTTCCAGAACTACGAGCAGTACTTC

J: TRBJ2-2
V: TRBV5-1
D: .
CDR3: CAGSLSSAGTGELFF
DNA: TGCGCCGGCAGCTTGTCTAGCGCGGGCACCGGGGAGCTGTTTTTT

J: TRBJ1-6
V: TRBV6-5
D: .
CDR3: CASSPTRTGNSPLHF
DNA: TGTGCCAGCAGCCCCACCAGGACGGGTAATTCACCCCTCCACTTT

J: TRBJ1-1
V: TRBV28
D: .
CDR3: CAIGTNYEAFF
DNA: TGTGCCATTGGGACAAACTATGAAGCTTTCTTT

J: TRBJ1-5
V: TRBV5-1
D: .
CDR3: CASSLGQSNQPQHF
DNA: TGCGCCAGCAGCTTGGGACAGAGCAATCAGCCCCAGCATTTT

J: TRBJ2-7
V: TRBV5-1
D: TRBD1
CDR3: CASSWGQGINYEQYF
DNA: TGCGCCAGCAGCTGGGGACAGGGGATTAACTACGAGCAGTACTTC

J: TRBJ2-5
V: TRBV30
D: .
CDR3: CAWSPGNQETQYF
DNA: TGTGCCTGGAGTCCGGGAAACCAAGAGACCCAGTACTTC